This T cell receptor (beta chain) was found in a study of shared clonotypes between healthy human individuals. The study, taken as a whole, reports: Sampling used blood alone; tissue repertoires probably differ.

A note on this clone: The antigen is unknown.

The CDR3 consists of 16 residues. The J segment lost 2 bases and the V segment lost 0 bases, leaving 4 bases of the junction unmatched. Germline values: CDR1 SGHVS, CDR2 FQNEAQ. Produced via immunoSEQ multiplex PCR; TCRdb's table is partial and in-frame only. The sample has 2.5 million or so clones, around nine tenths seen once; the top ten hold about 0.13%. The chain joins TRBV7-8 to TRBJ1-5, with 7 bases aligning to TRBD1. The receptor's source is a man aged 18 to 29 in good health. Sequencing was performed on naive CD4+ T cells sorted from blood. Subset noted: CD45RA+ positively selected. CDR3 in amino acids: CASSLAFGQGNQPQHF. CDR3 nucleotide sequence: TGTGCCAGCAGCTTAGCCTTCGGACAGGGCAATCAGCCCCAGCATTTT.